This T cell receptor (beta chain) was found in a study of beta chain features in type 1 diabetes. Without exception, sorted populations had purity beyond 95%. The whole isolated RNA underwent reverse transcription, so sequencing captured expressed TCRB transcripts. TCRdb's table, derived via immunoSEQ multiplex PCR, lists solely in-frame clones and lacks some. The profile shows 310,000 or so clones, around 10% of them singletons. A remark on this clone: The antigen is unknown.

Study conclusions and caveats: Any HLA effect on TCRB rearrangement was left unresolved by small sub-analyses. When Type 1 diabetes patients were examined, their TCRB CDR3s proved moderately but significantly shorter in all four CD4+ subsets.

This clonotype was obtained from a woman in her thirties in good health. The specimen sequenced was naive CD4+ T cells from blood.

DNA of the CDR3: TGTGCCAGCAGTTACGCACAGGGCTCCTACAATGAGCAGTTCTTC. It specifies CASSYAQGSYNEQFF. This chain connects TRBV6-5 to TRBJ2-1; TRBD1 might be the D (6 bases). Trimming cost V 2 bases and J 0 bases, with 8 bases left between them. From germline, CDR1 is MNHEY and CDR2 SVGAGI. CDR3 length equals 15 residues.